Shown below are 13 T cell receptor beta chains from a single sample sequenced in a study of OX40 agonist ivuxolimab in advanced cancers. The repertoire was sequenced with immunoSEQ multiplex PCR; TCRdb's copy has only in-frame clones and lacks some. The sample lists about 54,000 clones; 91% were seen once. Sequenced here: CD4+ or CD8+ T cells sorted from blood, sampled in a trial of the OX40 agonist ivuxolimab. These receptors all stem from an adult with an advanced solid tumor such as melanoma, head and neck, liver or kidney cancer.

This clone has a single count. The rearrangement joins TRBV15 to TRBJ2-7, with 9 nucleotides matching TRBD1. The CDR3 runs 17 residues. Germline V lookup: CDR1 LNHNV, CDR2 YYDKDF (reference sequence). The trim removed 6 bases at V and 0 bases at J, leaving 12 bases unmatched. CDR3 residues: CATRHSRTGGSSYEQYF. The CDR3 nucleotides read TGTGCCACCAGGCATTCACGAACAGGGGGCAGCTCCTACGAGCAGTACTTC. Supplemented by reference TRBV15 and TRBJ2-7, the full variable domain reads DAMVIQNPRYQVTQFGKPVTLSCSQTLNHNVMYWYQQKSSQAPKLLFHYYDKDFNNEADTPDNFQSRRPNTSFCFLDIRSPGLGDTAMYLCATRHSRTGGSSYEQYFGPGTRLTVT.

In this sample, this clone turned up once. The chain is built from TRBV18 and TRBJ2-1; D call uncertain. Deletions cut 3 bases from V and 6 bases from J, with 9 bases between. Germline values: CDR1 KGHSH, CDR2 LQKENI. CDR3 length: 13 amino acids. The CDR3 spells CASSPRSANEQFF. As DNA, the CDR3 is TGTGCCAGCTCACCGCGGTCAGCCAATGAGCAGTTCTTC.

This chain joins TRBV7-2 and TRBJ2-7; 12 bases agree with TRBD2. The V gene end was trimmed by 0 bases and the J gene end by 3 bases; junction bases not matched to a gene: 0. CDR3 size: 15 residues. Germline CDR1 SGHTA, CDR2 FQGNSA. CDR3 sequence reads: CASSLATSGSYEQYF. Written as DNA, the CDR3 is TGTGCCAGCAGCTTAGCGACTAGCGGGAGCTACGAGCAGTACTTC. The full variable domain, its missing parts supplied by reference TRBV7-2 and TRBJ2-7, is GAGVSQSPSNKVTEKGKDVELRCDPISGHTALYWYRQSLGQGLEFLIYFQGNSAPDKSGLPSDRFSAERTGGSVSTLTIQRTQQEDSAVYLCASSLATSGSYEQYFGPGTRLTVT.

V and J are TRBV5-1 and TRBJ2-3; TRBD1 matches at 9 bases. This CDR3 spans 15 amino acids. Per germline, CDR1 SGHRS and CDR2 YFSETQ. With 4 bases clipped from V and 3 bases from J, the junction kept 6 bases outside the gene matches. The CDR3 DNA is TGCGCCAGCAGCAAGACAGGGGGAGGGACAGATACGCAGTATTTT. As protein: CASSKTGGGTDTQYF.

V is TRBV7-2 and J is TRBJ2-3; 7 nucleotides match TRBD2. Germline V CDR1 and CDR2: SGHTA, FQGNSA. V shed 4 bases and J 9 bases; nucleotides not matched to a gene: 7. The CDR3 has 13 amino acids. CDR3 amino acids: CASSSLAESTQYF. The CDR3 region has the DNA TGTGCCAGCAGCTCTCTAGCGGAAAGCACGCAGTATTTT.

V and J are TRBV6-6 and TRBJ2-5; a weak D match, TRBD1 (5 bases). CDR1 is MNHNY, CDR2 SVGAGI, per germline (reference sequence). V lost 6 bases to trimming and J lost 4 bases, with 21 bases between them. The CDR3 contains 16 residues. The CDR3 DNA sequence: TGTGCCAGCAGCCGGTATGCACAGGTTCTCACAGAGACCCAGTACTTC. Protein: CASSRYAQVLTETQYF.

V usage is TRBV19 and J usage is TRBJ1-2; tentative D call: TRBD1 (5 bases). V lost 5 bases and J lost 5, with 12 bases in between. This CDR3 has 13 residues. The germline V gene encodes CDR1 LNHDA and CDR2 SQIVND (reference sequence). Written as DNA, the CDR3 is TGTGCCAGTAGTGTGCAGGGAAATTATGGCTACACCTTC. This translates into CASSVQGNYGYTF.

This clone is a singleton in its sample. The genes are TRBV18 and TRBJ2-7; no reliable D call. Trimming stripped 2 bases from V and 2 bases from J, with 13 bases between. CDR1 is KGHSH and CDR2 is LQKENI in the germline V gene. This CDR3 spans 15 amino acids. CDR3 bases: TGTGCCAGCTCACCATCGGCCGGAGAGACCTACGAGCAGTACTTC. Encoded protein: CASSPSAGETYEQYF.

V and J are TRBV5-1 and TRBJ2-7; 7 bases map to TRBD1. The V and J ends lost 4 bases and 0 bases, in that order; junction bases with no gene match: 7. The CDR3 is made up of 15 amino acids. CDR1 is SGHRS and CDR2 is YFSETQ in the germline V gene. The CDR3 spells CASSIGQVLSYEQYF. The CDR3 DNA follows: TGCGCCAGCAGCATAGGACAGGTACTCTCCTACGAGCAGTACTTC.

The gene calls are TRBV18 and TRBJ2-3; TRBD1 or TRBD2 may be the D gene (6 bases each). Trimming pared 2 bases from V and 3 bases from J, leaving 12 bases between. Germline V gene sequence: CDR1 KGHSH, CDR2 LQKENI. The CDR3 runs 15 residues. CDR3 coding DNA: TGTGCCAGCTCACCATTTACGGGGGCAACAGATACGCAGTATTTT. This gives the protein CASSPFTGATDTQYF.

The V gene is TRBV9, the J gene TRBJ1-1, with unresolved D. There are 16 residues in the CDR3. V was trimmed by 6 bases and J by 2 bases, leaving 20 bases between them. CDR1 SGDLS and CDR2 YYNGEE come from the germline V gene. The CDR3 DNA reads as TGTGCCAGCAACCCCAGGAGGCTGAGGGTAAACACTGAAGCTTTCTTT. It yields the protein CASNPRRLRVNTEAFF.

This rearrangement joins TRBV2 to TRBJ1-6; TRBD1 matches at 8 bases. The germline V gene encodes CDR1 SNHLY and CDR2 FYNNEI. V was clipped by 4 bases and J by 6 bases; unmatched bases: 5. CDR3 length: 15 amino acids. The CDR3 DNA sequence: TGTGCCAGCAGTGTTTCTGGGACAGGTAATTCACCCCTCCACTTT. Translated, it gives CASSVSGTGNSPLHF.

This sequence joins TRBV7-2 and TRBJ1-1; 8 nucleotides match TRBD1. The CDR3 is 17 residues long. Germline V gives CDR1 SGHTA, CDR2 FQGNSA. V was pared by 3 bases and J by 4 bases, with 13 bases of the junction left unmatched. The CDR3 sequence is CASSLWQGARWATEAFF. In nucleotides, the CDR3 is TGTGCCAGCAGCTTGTGGCAGGGGGCGCGGTGGGCCACTGAAGCTTTCTTT.